A single sample is the source of the 23 T cell receptor beta chains below, sequenced in a study of sequential checkpoint blockade in melanoma. Some clones are missing from TCRdb's copy, which holds only in-frame ones; the method was immunoSEQ multiplex PCR. There are 30,000 to 40,000 clones in the sample; around 86% occur only once, and about 12% lies in the top ten. The treatment denotes: randomized to nivolumab then ipilimumab (arm A) or the reverse (arm B). Sequenced here: CD8+ T cells sorted from blood (inferred from file names), sampled from a patient given nivolumab and ipilimumab in sequence. Receptor source: a human donor with melanoma.

The chain links TRBV7-9 to TRBJ2-3; 10 bases are a match to TRBD1. V lost 5 bases, J lost 6 bases, and 8 bases stayed unmatched. CDR3 length equals 15 residues. CDR1 and CDR2 from the germline V gene are SEHNR and FQNEAQ (reference sequence). This CDR3 is CASSRQGAGVDTQYF. As DNA, the CDR3 is TGTGCCAGCAGCAGACAGGGGGCTGGTGTTGATACGCAGTATTTT. Variable domain in full (rest from reference TRBV7-9 and TRBJ2-3): DTGVSQNPRHKITKRGQNVTFRCDPISEHNRLYWYRQTLGQGPEFLTYFQNEAQLEKSRLLSDRFSAERPKGSFSTLEIQRTEQGDSAMYLCASSRQGAGVDTQYFGPGTRLTVL.

The rearrangement joins TRBV2 to TRBJ1-4; D remains unclear. The CDR3 sequence is 15 residues long. Germline V CDR1 and CDR2: SNHLY, FYNNEI. Trimming removed 2 bases at V and 0 bases at J, with 7 bases between. Here the CDR3 reads CASSETGATNEKLFF. CDR3 in DNA: TGTGCCAGCAGTGAAACGGGAGCAACTAATGAAAAACTGTTTTTT.

The chain joins TRBV5-6 to TRBJ2-1; D remains unclear. The V and J ends lost 0 bases and 4 bases respectively, with 2 bases between them. Per germline, CDR1 SGHDT and CDR2 YYEEEE. The CDR3 consists of 12 residues. CDR3 in DNA: TGTGCCAGCAGCTTGGCTTACAATGAGCAGTTCTTC. Its protein product is CASSLAYNEQFF.

This chain joins TRBV5-1 and TRBJ2-2; 8 positions agree with TRBD2. The CDR3 is 18 amino acids. Trimming cost V 0 bases and J 0 bases; bases outside gene matches: 7. Germline V gene data show CDR1 as SGHRS and CDR2 as YFSETQ. CDR3 protein: CASSLDPSGRTNTGELFF. CDR3 in DNA: TGCGCCAGCAGCTTGGACCCTAGCGGGCGCACGAACACCGGGGAGCTGTTTTTT.

V and J are TRBV4-1 and TRBJ2-7, with D tentatively TRBD1 (6 bases). Per germline, CDR1 MGHRA and CDR2 YSYEKL. The CDR3 has 14 residues. Between the trimmed V and J ends, which lost 1 base and 5 bases, there was a span of 12 bases. The chain's CDR3 is CASSQGPGANEQYV. The CDR3 bases are TGCGCCAGCAGCCAAGGCCCAGGGGCGAACGAGCAGTACGTC.

This chain links TRBV21-1 with TRBJ2-7; the table's D call of TRBD1 was not tested on the DNA. TRBV21-1 has pseudogene status. The CDR3 loop spans 17 amino acids. DNA of the CDR3: TGTGCCAGCATTGGGACAGGCTTTTTTACTAGCTCCTACGAGCAGTACGTC. It translates to CASIGTGFFTSSYEQYV.

V gene TRBV9 combines with J gene TRBJ2-1; the D gene is possibly TRBD2 (6 bases). This CDR3 region has 15 residues. Germline assignment: CDR1 SGDLS and CDR2 YYNGEE. V was trimmed by 1 base and J by 3 bases, leaving 11 bases between them. CDR3 sequence (DNA): TGTGCCAGCAGCGTACTAGCGACAGACTACAATGAGCAGTTCTTC. This gives the protein CASSVLATDYNEQFF.

The chain links TRBV28 to TRBJ1-1; possibly TRBD1 for D (6 bases). The CDR3 runs 13 residues. V was shortened by 10 bases and J by 5 bases, with 17 bases between the two germline ends. Germline V gene data show CDR1 as MDHEN and CDR2 as SYDVKM. This CDR3 is CATEEGGLTEAFF. The CDR3 region has the DNA TGTGCCACAGAGGAGGGGGGACTAACTGAAGCTTTCTTT. Supplemented by reference TRBV28 and TRBJ1-1, the full variable domain reads DVKVTQSSRYLVKRTGEKVFLECVQDMDHENMFWYRQDPGLGLRLIYFSYDVKMKEKGDIPEGYSVSREKKERFSLILESASTNQTSMYLCATEEGGLTEAFFGQGTRLTVV.

V usage is TRBV5-6 and J usage is TRBJ2-1, with D perhaps TRBD2 (7 bases). This CDR3 has 13 amino acids. V was clipped by 2 bases and J by 10 bases, with 13 bases between them. Germline CDR1 and CDR2: SGHDT and YYEEEE. DNA of the CDR3: TGTGCCAGCAGCTTTTGGGGGGGCTGGGAGCAGTTCTTC. Protein product: CASSFWGGWEQFF.

The chain recombines TRBV19 with TRBJ1-1; D gene unclear. The ends were cut back, 1 base at V and 0 bases at J, with 3 bases in the middle. The CDR3 has 13 amino acids. The V gene's germline CDR1 is LNHDA and CDR2 SQIVND (reference sequence). The CDR3 coding sequence is TGTGCCAGTAGTATAGGAGTGAACACTGAAGCTTTCTTT. Translating it yields CASSIGVNTEAFF.

For this clone: At the DNA level, this CDR3 is encoded by other sequences in the same sample as well. V usage is TRBV2 and J usage is TRBJ2-5; 10 nucleotides match TRBD2. Germline CDR1 SNHLY, CDR2 FYNNEI. The CDR3 covers 14 residues. The V gene end was trimmed by 6 bases and the J gene end by 5 bases; junction bases not matched to a gene: 6. The CDR3 DNA reads as TGTGCCAGCAGGCTAGCGGGAGATTCGGAGACCCAGTACTTC. Encoded protein: CASRLAGDSETQYF.

V is TRBV6-1 and J is TRBJ2-7; 9 bases are shared with TRBD2. The germline V gene encodes CDR1 MNHNS and CDR2 SASEGT. This CDR3 contains 15 residues. The V segment lost 0 bases and the J segment 4 bases; nucleotides outside the gene matches: 4. DNA for the CDR3: TGTGCCAGCAGTGAAGCTAGCGGGGGTGGGTACGAGCAGTACTTC. This encodes CASSEASGGGYEQYF.

The rearrangement joins TRBV27 to TRBJ2-5; the D gene is possibly TRBD1 (5 bases). The better agreement between TRBJ2-7 and the DNA end casts doubt on the J call. The germline gives CDR1 MNHEY, CDR2 SMNVEV (reference sequence). CDR3 length: 11 residues. The CDR3 region is CASRKGLEQYF. The CDR3 DNA is TGTGCCAGCCGTAAGGGGCTCGAGCAGTACTTC.

This clone was observed once. This chain uses TRBV4-1 with TRBJ2-7, with a tentative D call TRBD1 (6 bases). This CDR3 contains 13 residues. Per the germline V gene, CDR1 is MGHRA and CDR2 is YSYEKL. V was pared by 4 bases and J by 0 bases, with 7 bases between. This CDR3 is CASSRGPSYEQYF. The CDR3 DNA is TGCGCCAGCAGCCGGGGGCCCTCCTACGAGCAGTACTTC.

CDR3 DNA: TGTGCCAGCAGCTTAGCGTACAGGGGAAGGTACGAGCAGTACTTC. Translating gives CASSLAYRGRYEQYF. The V gene is TRBV7-8, the J gene TRBJ2-7; TRBD1 agrees at 7 bases. Losses at the gene ends were 0 bases for V and 4 bases for J; bases not matched to a gene: 6. The CDR3 loop spans 15 amino acids. CDR1 is SGHVS, CDR2 FQNEAQ, per germline.

The chain carries TRBV7-6 and TRBJ2-5; 13 bases are a match to TRBD2. V was clipped by 5 bases and J by 2 bases; unmatched bases: 5. This CDR3 has 16 residues. In germline, CDR1 is SGHVS, CDR2 FNYEAQ. This chain's CDR3 is CASSPSTSGRQETQYF. The DNA for the CDR3 is TGTGCCAGCAGCCCATCGACTAGCGGGAGGCAAGAGACCCAGTACTTC. Based on the CDR3 plus reference TRBV7-6 and TRBJ2-5, the full variable domain is GAGVSQSPRYKVTKRGQDVALRCDPISGHVSLYWYRQALGQGPEFLTYFNYEAQQDKSGLPNDRFSAERPEGSISTLTIQRTEQRDSAMYRCASSPSTSGRQETQYFGPGTRLLVL.

The chain carries TRBV19 and TRBJ2-1; 9 bases match TRBD2. The V gene end was trimmed by 5 bases and the J gene end by 4 bases; junction bases not matched to a gene: 9. Germline V gene sequence: CDR1 LNHDA, CDR2 SQIVND (reference sequence). The CDR3 length is 16 residues. The CDR3, as DNA: TGTGCCAGTAGTTGGAGTAGCGGGAGATCTTACAATGAGCAGTTCTTC. This encodes CASSWSSGRSYNEQFF.

The chain has TRBV29-1 and TRBJ1-5, with a tentative D call TRBD1 (6 bases). The germline gives CDR1 SQVTM, CDR2 ANQGSEA. The germline V and J ends were trimmed by 3 bases and 4 bases, with 13 bases remaining between them. The CDR3 has 14 residues. The CDR3 DNA sequence: TGCAGCGTTGAGGAATCAGGGACAAATCAGCCCCAGCATTTT. This sequence encodes CSVEESGTNQPQHF.

This clone was seen just once. The rearrangement links TRBV5-6 to TRBJ1-6; D is undetermined. Trimming pared 0 bases from V and 6 bases from J, leaving 10 bases between. Germline V gene sequence: CDR1 SGHDT, CDR2 YYEEEE. This CDR3 contains 15 residues. The CDR3 region is CASSLAYSGNSPLHF. CDR3 DNA sequence: TGTGCCAGCAGCTTGGCATATTCGGGTAATTCACCCCTCCACTTT.

This chain connects TRBV29-1 to TRBJ2-1; no definite D call. V lost 0 bases, J lost 4 bases, and 16 bases lay in between. Germline CDR1 reads SQVTM; CDR2 reads ANQGSEA. CDR3 size: 16 residues. As DNA, the CDR3 is TGCAGCGTTGAAGATGACACCCGTAACCTTTACAATGAGCAGTTCTTC. It encodes CSVEDDTRNLYNEQFF.

The genes are TRBV7-9 and TRBJ1-2; D gene unclear. V shed 1 base and J shed 0 bases, with 9 bases lying between them. Germline CDR1 reads SEHNR; CDR2 reads FQNEAQ (reference sequence). This CDR3 contains 15 residues. The CDR3 DNA is TGTGCCAGCAGCTTAGGGACGGGAGCTAACTATGGCTACACCTTC. Translated: CASSLGTGANYGYTF.

The rearrangement links TRBV28 to TRBJ1-1, with D tentatively TRBD1 (5 bases). Germline assignment: CDR1 MDHEN and CDR2 SYDVKM. With 3 bases removed from V and 4 bases from J, the gap between germline ends came to 12 bases. The CDR3 totals 14 residues. DNA of the CDR3: TGTGCCAGCAGTTTTAGGGGTTCCCTCACTGAAGCTTTCTTT. It codes for CASSFRGSLTEAFF.

This clone was seen only once. This chain joins TRBV27 and TRBJ1-5, with 8 nucleotides matching TRBD1. J gave up 6 bases and V 4 bases, and 8 bases lay outside the gene matches. In germline, CDR1 is MNHEY, CDR2 SMNVEV (reference sequence). The CDR3 is 15 amino acids. CDR3 in DNA: TGTGCCAGCAGTTCCGGCAGGGGGCTAGGTCAGCCCCAGCATTTT. Translating it yields CASSSGRGLGQPQHF.